The 8 T cell receptor beta chains given below trace back to one sample, sequenced in a study of blood T cell repertoires in COVID-19. Clones were read by immunoSEQ multiplex PCR, and TCRdb kept only the in-frame ones, dropping some. The sample has roughly 160,000 clones, roughly 84% seen once. The specimen was peripheral blood. Every receptor here comes from a woman in her 50s with COVID-19, enrolled during active disease.

The rearrangement links TRBV6-2 or TRBV6-3 to TRBJ2-5, with D perhaps matching TRBD1 (8 bases). With 2 bases removed from V and 4 bases from J, the gap between germline ends came to 14 bases. This CDR3 has 15 amino acids. In germline, CDR1 is MNHEY, CDR2 SVGEGT. In DNA form, the CDR3 reads TGTGCCAGCAGTTACACGACAGGGGAGGGAGAGACCCAGTACTTC. Amino acid sequence: CASSYTTGEGETQYF.

This clone was seen a handful of times. V usage is TRBV6-5 and J usage is TRBJ1-6; 8 nucleotides line up with TRBD1. Per germline, CDR1 MNHEY and CDR2 SVGAGI. With 0 bases clipped from V and 10 bases from J, the junction kept 2 bases outside the gene matches. The CDR3 is 14 residues long. DNA of the CDR3: TGTGCCAGCAGTTACTCGGACAGGGACTCACCCCTCCACTTT. Amino acid sequence: CASSYSDRDSPLHF.

This rearrangement joins TRBV2 to TRBJ1-5, with D possibly TRBD1 on 5 matching bases. The CDR3 covers 15 residues. Trimming cost V 8 bases and J 1 base, with 15 bases left between them. Germline V gene sequence: CDR1 SNHLY, CDR2 FYNNEI. The CDR3 sequence is CASGGGERSNQPQHF. For the CDR3, the DNA is TGTGCCAGCGGGGGAGGGGAACGGAGCAATCAGCCCCAGCATTTT.

V usage is TRBV14 and J usage is TRBJ2-7, with 9 positions matching TRBD1. Germline CDR1 reads SGHDN; CDR2 reads FVKESK. The ends lost 4 bases at V and 9 bases at J; junction bases unmatched: 13. There are 15 residues in the CDR3. The chain's CDR3 is CASSRGQGFFTGQYF. The CDR3 region has the DNA TGTGCCAGCAGCCGGGGACAGGGCTTTTTTACGGGGCAGTACTTC. The variable domain in full, with the rest retrieved from reference TRBV14 and TRBJ2-7, is EAGVTQFPSHSVIEKGQTVTLRCDPISGHDNLYWYRRVMGKEIKFLLHFVKESKQDESGMPNNRFLAERTGGTYSTLKVQPAELEDSGVYFCASSRGQGFFTGQYFGPGTRLTVT.

V is TRBV2 and J is TRBJ1-1; D gene unclear. The CDR3 is 11 amino acids. Germline V lookup: CDR1 SNHLY, CDR2 FYNNEI. The V gene lost 7 bases and the J gene lost 3 bases, with 6 bases spanning the gap. The CDR3, as DNA: TGTGCCAGCATCCGGTACACTGAAGCTTTCTTT. It translates to CASIRYTEAFF.

The genes are TRBV6-5 and TRBJ2-5; possibly TRBD2 for D (5 bases). The length of the CDR3 is 14 residues. From germline, CDR1 is MNHEY and CDR2 SVGAGI. Trimming took 0 bases from V and 9 from J, leaving 14 bases between them. DNA for the CDR3: TGTGCCAGCAGTTACTCGAGCCTAGCCTTCCCCCAGTACTTC. Its translation: CASSYSSLAFPQYF.

This clone was seen a handful of times. The CDR3 sequence is CASSPTTTASNQPQHF. In DNA form, the CDR3 reads TGTGCCAGCAGCCCTACGACCACAGCTAGCAATCAGCCCCAGCATTTT. The V gene is TRBV7-9, the J gene TRBJ1-5; no definite D call. The germline CDR1 and CDR2 sequences are SEHNR and FQNEAQ (reference sequence). The CDR3 totals 16 residues. V was cut by 5 bases and J by 0 bases, with 14 bases left in between.

The chain has TRBV14 and TRBJ2-5; 9 bases line up with TRBD1. In germline, CDR1 is SGHDN, CDR2 FVKESK. V was pared by 2 bases and J by 6 bases, with 7 bases of the junction left unmatched. The CDR3 runs 15 residues. CDR3 DNA: TGTGCCAGCAGCCAATTTGACAGGGGGTGGAAGACCCAGTACTTC. It translates to CASSQFDRGWKTQYF.